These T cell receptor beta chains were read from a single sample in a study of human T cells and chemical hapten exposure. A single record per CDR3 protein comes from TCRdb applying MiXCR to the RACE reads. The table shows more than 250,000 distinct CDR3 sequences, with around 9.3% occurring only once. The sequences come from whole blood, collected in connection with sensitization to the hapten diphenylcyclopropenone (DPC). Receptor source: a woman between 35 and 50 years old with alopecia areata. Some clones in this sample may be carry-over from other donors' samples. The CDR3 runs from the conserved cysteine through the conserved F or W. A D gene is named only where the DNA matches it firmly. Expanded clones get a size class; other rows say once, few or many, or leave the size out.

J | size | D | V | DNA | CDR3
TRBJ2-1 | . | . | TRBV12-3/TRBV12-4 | TGTGCCAGCAGTTTAGTACGGCGGGCATCCTACAATGAGCAGTTCTTC | CASSLVRRASYNEQFF
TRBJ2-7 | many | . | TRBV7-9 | TGTGCCAGCAGCCCTACTAGTTTCGAGCAGTACTTC | CASSPTSFEQYF
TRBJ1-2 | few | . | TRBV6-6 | TGTGCCAGCAGTTACAGGAGGTCGGATGGCTACACCTTC | CASSYRRSDGYTF
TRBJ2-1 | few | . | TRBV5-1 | TGCGCCAGCAGCTTGCCCAGGGCCGACAATGAGCAGTTCTTC | CASSLPRADNEQFF
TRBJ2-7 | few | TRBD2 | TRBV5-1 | TGCGCCAGCAGCCCCGCGGGAGGGGCGGAATACGAGCAGTACTTC | CASSPAGGAEYEQYF
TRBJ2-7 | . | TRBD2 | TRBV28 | TGTGCCAGCAGTCCGTATACTAGCGCCAGCTCCTACGAGCAGTACTTC | CASSPYTSASSYEQYF
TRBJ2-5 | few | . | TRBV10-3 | TGTGCCATCAGCCCGCAGGGGCCGGGGGAGACCCAGTACTTC | CAISPQGPGETQYF
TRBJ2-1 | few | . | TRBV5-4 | TGTGCCAGCAGCTACCAATACAATGAGCAGTTCTTC | CASSYQYNEQFF
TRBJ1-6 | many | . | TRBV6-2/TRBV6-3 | TGTGCCAGCAGTCGCGGGTCCTTAAGGGGTTCACCCCTCCACTTT | CASSRGSLRGSPLHF
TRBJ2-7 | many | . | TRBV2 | TGTGCCAGCAGGTATCAGAACTACGAGCAGTACTTC | CASRYQNYEQYF
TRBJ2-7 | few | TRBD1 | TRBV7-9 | TGTGCCAGCAGCCGAGGGACCGGGACAGGGGGCTTCGAGCAGTACTTC | CASSRGTGTGGFEQYF
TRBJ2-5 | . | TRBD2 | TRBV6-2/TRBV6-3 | TGTGCCAGCAGTTATCTCGGGACTAGCGCAGAGACCCAGTACTTC | CASSYLGTSAETQYF
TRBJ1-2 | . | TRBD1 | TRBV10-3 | TGTGCCATCAGTGGTGGCGGAGCGACAGGGGTCCCAGGAGATGGCTACACCTTC | CAISGGGATGVPGDGYTF
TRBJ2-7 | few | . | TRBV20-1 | TGCAGTGCTAGACAATACAGGGACCCCCTCTACGAGCAGTACTTC | CSARQYRDPLYEQYF
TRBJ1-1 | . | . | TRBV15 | TGTGCCACCAGCAGGGACAGGAACACTGAAGCTTTCTTT | CATSRDRNTEAFF
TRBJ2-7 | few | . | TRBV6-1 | TGTGCCAGCAGTGAAGTATCGGGACCCATCTACGAGCAGTACTTC | CASSEVSGPIYEQYF
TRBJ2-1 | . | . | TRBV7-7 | TGTGCTAGCAGCTTAAACGAGGGATCGTACAATGAGCAGTTGTTC | CASSLNEGSYNEQLF
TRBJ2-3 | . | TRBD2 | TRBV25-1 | TGTGCCAGCAGCGGAGCGGGATTCACAGATACGCAGTATTTT | CASSGAGFTDTQYF
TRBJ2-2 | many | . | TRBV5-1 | TGCGCCAGCAGTTCTGGGTCCACCGGGGAGCTGTTTTTT | CASSSGSTGELFF
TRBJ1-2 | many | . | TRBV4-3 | TGCGCCAGCAGCCAAGATCAGAACTATGGCTACACCTTC | CASSQDQNYGYTF
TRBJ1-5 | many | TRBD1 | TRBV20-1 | TGCAGTGCTAGAGATGGGACAGGGTATCAGCCCCAGCATTTT | CSARDGTGYQPQHF
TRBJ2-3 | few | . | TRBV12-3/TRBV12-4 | TGTGCCAGCAGACCCCTGGGGGAAAGAGATACGCAGTATTTT | CASRPLGERDTQYF
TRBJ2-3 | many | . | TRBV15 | TGTGCCACCAGCAGAGCCCAGGGAGGCACAGATACGCAGTATTTT | CATSRAQGGTDTQYF
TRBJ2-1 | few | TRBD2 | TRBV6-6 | TGTGCCAGCAGATTAGCGGGAAGGGCCTACAATGAGCAGTTCTTC | CASRLAGRAYNEQFF
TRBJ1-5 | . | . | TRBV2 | TGTGCCAGCAGTGACAGGCGCGGCAATCAGCCCCAGCATTTT | CASSDRRGNQPQHF
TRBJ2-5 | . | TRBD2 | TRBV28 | TGTGCCAGCAGTTTTACGGGACTAGCTGGAGAGACCCAGTACTTC | CASSFTGLAGETQYF
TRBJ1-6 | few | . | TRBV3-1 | TGTGCCAGCAGTCCTCGCTCGGGGTACGGCTCACCCCTCCACTTT | CASSPRSGYGSPLHF
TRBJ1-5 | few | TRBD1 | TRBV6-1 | TGTGCCAGCAGTGTAGGGACAGAATATAGCAATCAGCCCCAGCATTTT | CASSVGTEYSNQPQHF
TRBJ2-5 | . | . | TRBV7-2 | TGTGCCAGCAGCTTACAGACTGGCGAAGAGACCCAGTACTTC | CASSLQTGEETQYF
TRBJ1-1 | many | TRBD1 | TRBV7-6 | TGTGCCAGCAGCTTAGAAACAGGGGGCCGGAGGGAAGCTTTCTTT | CASSLETGGRREAFF
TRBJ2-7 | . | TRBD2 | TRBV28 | TGTGCCAGCAGTTTCCCGGGGACTAGCGGGCCCACGAAGTACGAGCAGTACTTC | CASSFPGTSGPTKYEQYF
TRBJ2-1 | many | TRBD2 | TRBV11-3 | TGTGCCAGCAGGGGGACTAGCGGGAGGGCCTCTGAGCAGTTCTTC | CASRGTSGRASEQFF
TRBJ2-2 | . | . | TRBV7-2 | TGTGCCAGCAGCCTTAGGGTAGGGGCGAACACCGGGGAGCTGTTTTTT | CASSLRVGANTGELFF
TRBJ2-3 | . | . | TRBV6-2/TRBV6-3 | TGTGCCAGCAAACCCCGTCAGCTTTACACAGATACGCAGTATTTT | CASKPRQLYTDTQYF
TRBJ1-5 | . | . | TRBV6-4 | TGTGCCAGCAGTACAGAAAGCAATCAGCCCCAGCATTTT | CASSTESNQPQHF
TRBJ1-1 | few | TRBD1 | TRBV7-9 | TGTGCCAGCAGCCCCGGACAGGGAGGGCCTGAAGCTTTCTTT | CASSPGQGGPEAFF
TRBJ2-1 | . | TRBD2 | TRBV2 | TGTGCCAGCAGTGACTCTTACAGCGGGAGTTACAATGAGCAGTTCTTC | CASSDSYSGSYNEQFF
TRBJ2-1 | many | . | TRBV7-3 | TGTGCCAGCAGCCCCCTCCCCACCAATGAGCAGTTCTTC | CASSPLPTNEQFF
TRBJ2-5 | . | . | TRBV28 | TGTGCCAGCAGACCGGGACTCCGAGAGACCCAGTACTTC | CASRPGLRETQYF
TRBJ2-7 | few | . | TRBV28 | TGTGCCAGCAGTTTTGGGGCAGGGCTGTACTACGAGCAGTACTTC | CASSFGAGLYYEQYF
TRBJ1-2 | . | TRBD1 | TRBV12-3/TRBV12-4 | TGTGCCAGCAGTTTTAGGACAGGGGCCTATGGCTACACCTTC | CASSFRTGAYGYTF
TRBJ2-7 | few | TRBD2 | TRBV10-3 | TGTGCCATCAGTGAAACGGGAGGAAGAGACGAGCAGTACTTC | CAISETGGRDEQYF
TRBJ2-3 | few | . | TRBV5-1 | TGCGCCAGCAGCTTGTGGGCGACGGGTAGCACAGATACGCAGTATTTT | CASSLWATGSTDTQYF
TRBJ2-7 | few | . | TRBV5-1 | TGCGCCAGCAGTATACTAGAGGGATCCTACGAGCAGTACTTC | CASSILEGSYEQYF
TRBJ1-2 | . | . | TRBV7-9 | TGTGCCAGCAGCTTAGAATCGTTCAGAGAGGATAACTATGGCTACACCTTC | CASSLESFREDNYGYTF
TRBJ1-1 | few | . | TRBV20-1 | TGCAGTGCTAGAGATCGGCACACTGAAGCTTTCTTT | CSARDRHTEAFF
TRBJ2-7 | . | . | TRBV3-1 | TGTGCCAGCAGCCAACTTAGGTCTTACGAGCAGTACTTC | CASSQLRSYEQYF
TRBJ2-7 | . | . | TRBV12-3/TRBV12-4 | TGTGCCAGCAGCCCACGAAGGGTCCACGAGCAGTACTTC | CASSPRRVHEQYF
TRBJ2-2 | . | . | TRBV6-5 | TGTGCCAGCACACTAGCGAACACCGGGGAGCTGTTTTTT | CASTLANTGELFF
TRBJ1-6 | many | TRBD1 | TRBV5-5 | TGTGCCAGCAGCTTCGCAGGACAGGGTGCTTCACCCCTCCACTTT | CASSFAGQGASPLHF
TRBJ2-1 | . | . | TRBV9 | TGTGCCAGCAGCGTAGAGGCGGGCCCCTACAATGAGCAGTTCTTC | CASSVEAGPYNEQFF
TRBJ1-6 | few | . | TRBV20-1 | TGCAGTGCTAGAGCTTCGGGGAGGTCCTATAATTCACCCCTCCACTTT | CSARASGRSYNSPLHF
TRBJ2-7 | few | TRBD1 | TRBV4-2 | TGTGCCAGCAGCCAGGGACAGGGGTGGTACGAGCAGTACTTC | CASSQGQGWYEQYF
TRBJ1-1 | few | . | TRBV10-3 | TGTGCCATCAGTGAGTCGGGGTTTGCTGAAGCTTTCTTT | CAISESGFAEAFF
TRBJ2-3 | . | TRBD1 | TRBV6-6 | TGTGCCAGCAGTTACCCCCTGCCTAAGGGACAGGGGGCCACAGATACGCAGTATTTT | CASSYPLPKGQGATDTQYF
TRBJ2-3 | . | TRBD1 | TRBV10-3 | TGTGTCGTACGCAGGACAGGGGGCACAGATACGCAGTATTTT | CVVRRTGGTDTQYF
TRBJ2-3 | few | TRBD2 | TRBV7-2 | TGTGCCAGCAGCCCCGGGACTAGCGGGAGGATGGGCACAGATACGCAGTATTTT | CASSPGTSGRMGTDTQYF
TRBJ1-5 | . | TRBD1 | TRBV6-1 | TGTGCCAGCAGTGAATCCGGACAGGAGCCCCAGCATTTT | CASSESGQEPQHF